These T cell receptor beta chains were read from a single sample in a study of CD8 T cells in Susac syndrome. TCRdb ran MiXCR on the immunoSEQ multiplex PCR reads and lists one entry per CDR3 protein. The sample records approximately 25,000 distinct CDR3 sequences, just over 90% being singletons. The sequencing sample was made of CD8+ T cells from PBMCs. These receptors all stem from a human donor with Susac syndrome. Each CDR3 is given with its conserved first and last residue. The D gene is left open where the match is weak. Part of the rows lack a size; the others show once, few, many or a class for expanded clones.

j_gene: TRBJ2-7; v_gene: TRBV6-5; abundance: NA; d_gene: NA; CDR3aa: CASSPSWGGPSYEQYF; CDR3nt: TGTGCCAGCAGTCCCTCGTGGGGGGGCCCCTCCTACGAGCAGTACTTC
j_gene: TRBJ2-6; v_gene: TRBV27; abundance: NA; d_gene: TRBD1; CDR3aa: CASSSDRVPDSGANVLTF; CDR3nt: TGTGCCAGCAGTTCTGACAGGGTACCCGACTCTGGGGCCAACGTCCTGACTTTC
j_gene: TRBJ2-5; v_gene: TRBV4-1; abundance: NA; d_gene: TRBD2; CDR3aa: CASSLAGLAGGRGETQYF; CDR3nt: TGCGCCAGCAGCCTTGCGGGACTAGCGGGGGGAAGGGGAGAGACCCAGTACTTC
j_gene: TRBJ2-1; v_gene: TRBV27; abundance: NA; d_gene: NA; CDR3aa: CASRSGTIMVNEQFF; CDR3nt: TGTGCCAGCCGATCGGGGACCATAATGGTCAATGAGCAGTTCTTC
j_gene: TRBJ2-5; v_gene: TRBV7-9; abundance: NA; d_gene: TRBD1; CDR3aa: CASSLGGQGVDETQYF; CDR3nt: TGTGCCAGCAGCTTGGGTGGACAGGGGGTGGATGAGACCCAGTACTTC
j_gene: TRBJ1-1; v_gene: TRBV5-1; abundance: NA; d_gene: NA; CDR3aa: CASSLLVGNTEAFF; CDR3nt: TGCGCCAGCAGCTTGTTGGTGGGGAACACTGAAGCTTTCTTT
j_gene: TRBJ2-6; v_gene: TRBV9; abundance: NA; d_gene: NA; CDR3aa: CASSTRTDPGANVLTF; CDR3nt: TGTGCCAGCAGCACCCGGACAGATCCTGGGGCCAACGTCCTGACTTTC
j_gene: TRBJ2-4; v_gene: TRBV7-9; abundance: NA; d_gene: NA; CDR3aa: CASSLAQGIENIQYF; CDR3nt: TGTGCCAGCAGCTTAGCGCAGGGTATAGAAAACATTCAGTACTTC
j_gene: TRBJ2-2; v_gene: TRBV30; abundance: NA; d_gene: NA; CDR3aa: CAWSDGNTGELFF; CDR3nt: TGTGCCTGGAGTGACGGTAACACCGGGGAGCTGTTTTTT
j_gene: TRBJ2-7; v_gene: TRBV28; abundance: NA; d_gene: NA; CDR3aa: CASSLGDTSSYEQYF; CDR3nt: TGTGCCAGCAGTTTAGGGGACACTAGCTCCTACGAGCAGTACTTC
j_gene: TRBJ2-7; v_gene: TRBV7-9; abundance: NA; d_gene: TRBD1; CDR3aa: CASSLDPGQGSYEQYF; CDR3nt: TGTGCCAGCAGCTTAGACCCGGGACAGGGCTCCTACGAGCAGTACTTC
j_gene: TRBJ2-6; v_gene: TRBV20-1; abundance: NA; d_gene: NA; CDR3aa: CSAPESGANVLTF; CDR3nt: TGCAGTGCCCCAGAGTCTGGGGCCAACGTCCTGACTTTC
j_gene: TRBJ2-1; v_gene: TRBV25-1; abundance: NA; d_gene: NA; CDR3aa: CASSDLQSYNEQFF; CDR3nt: TGTGCCAGCAGTGATCTCCAGTCCTACAATGAGCAGTTCTTC
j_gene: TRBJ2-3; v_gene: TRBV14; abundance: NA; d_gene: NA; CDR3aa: CASSQPGLLTDTQYF; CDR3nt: TGTGCCAGCAGCCAACCGGGACTCCTCACAGATACGCAGTATTTT
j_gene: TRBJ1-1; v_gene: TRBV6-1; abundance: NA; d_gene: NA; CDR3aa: CASTIPENTEAFF; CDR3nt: TGTGCCAGCACCATACCCGAGAACACTGAAGCTTTCTTT
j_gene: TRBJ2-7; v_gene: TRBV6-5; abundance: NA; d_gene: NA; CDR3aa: CASTPQWRTTYEQYF; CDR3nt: TGTGCCAGCACCCCTCAGTGGCGGACGACCTACGAGCAGTACTTC
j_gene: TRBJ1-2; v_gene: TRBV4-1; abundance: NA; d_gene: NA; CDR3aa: CASSQDWAENYYGYTF; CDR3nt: TGCGCCAGCAGCCAAGATTGGGCAGAAAATTACTATGGCTACACCTTC
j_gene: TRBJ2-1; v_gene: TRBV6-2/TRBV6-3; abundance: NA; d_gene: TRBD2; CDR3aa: CASSYPPGTNYNEQFF; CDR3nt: TGTGCCAGCAGTTACCCTCCGGGGACTAACTACAATGAGCAGTTCTTC
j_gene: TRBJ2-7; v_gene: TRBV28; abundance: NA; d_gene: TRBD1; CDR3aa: CATNEVDRGAYEQYF; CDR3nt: TGTGCCACTAACGAAGTGGACAGGGGCGCCTACGAGCAGTACTTC
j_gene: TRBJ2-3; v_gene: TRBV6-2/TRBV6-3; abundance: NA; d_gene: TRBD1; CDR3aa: CASRDRDSGTDTQYF; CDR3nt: TGTGCCAGCCGCGACCGGGACAGCGGCACAGATACGCAGTATTTT
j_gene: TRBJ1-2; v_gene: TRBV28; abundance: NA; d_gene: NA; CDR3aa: CASSPFVGGGYTF; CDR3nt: TGTGCCAGCAGCCCCTTCGTGGGCGGTGGCTACACCTTC
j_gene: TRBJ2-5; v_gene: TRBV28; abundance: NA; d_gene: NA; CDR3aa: CASSRQGFLETQYF; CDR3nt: TGTGCCAGCAGTCGGCAGGGATTCCTGGAGACCCAGTACTTC
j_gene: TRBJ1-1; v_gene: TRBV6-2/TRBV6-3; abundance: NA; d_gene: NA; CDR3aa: CASSYNRAGNTEAFF; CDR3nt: TGTGCCAGCAGTTACAACAGGGCGGGGAACACTGAAGCTTTCTTT
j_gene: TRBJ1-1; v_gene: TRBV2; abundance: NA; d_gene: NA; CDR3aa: CASRERRYQMNTEAFF; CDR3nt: TGTGCCAGCAGAGAACGTAGATACCAAATGAACACTGAAGCTTTCTTT
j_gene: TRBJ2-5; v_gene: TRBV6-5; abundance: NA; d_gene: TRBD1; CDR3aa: CASSSGTGGLETQYF; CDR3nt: TGTGCCAGCAGCTCCGGGACAGGGGGCCTGGAGACCCAGTACTTC
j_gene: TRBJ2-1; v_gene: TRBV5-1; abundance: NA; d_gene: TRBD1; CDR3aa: CASSLGGGAYNERFF; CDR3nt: TGCGCCAGCAGCTTGGGAGGGGGCGCGTACAATGAGCGGTTCTTC
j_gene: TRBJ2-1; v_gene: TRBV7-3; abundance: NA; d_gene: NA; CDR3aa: CASSLTGGYNEQFF; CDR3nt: TGTGCCAGCAGCTTAACAGGGGGCTACAATGAGCAGTTCTTC
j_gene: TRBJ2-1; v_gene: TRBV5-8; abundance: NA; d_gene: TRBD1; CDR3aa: CASTHWPRRQGYEQFF; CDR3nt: TGTGCCAGCACCCATTGGCCGCGTAGACAGGGATATGAGCAGTTCTTC
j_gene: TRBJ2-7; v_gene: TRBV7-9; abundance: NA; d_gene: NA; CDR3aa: CASSLKSSYEQYF; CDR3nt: TGTGCCAGCAGCTTAAAAAGCTCCTACGAGCAGTACTTC
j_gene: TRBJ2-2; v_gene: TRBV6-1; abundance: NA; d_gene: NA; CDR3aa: CAIYRDTGELFF; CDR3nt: TGTGCCATCTACAGGGACACCGGGGAGCTGTTTTTT
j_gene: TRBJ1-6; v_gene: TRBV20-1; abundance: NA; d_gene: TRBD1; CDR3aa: CSAGQGQVRNSPLHF; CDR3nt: TGCAGTGCGGGACAGGGGCAGGTTCGGAATTCACCCCTCCACTTT
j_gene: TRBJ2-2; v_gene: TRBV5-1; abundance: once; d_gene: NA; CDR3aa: CASSLTGEDTGELFF; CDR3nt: TGCGCCAGCAGCTTGACAGGGGAGGACACCGGGGAGCTGTTTTTT
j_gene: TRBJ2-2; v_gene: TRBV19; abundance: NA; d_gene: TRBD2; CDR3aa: CASSIRGDTGELFF; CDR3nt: TGTGCCAGTAGTATTCGGGGGGACACCGGGGAGCTGTTTTTT
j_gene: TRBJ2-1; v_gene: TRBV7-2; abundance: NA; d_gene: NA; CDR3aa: CASTLQQGAYNEQFF; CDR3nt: TGTGCCAGCACCCTCCAGCAGGGCGCCTACAATGAGCAGTTCTTC
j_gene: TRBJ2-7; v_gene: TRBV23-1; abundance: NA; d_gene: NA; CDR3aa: CASSQSRDSPFPYEQYF; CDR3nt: TGCGCCAGCAGTCAATCGAGGGACTCCCCTTTCCCTTACGAGCAGTACTTC
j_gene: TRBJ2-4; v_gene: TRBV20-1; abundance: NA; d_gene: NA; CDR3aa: CSARDVKIVKNIQYF; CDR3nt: TGCAGTGCTAGAGACGTGAAGATAGTAAAAAACATTCAGTACTTC
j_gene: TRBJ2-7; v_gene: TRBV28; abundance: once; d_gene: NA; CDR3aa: CASSYRDNSNEQYF; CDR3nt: TGTGCCAGCAGTTACCGGGACAACTCCAACGAGCAGTACTTC
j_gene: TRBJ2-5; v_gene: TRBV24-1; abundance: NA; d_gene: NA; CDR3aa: CATSDWTAEETQYF; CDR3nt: TGTGCCACCAGTGATTGGACAGCAGAAGAGACCCAGTACTTC
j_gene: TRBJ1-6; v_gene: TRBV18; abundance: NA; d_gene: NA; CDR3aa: CASSPANPNYNSPLHF; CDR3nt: TGTGCCAGCTCACCAGCCAACCCCAATTATAATTCACCCCTCCACTTT
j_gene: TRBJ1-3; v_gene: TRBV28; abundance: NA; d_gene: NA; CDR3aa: CASKTGTRSGNTIYF; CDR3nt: TGTGCCAGCAAAACAGGGACTCGCTCTGGAAACACCATATATTTT
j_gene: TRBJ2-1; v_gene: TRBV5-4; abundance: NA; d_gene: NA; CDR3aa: CASSFRVGINEQFF; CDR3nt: TGTGCCAGCAGCTTCAGGGTGGGGATAAATGAGCAGTTCTTC
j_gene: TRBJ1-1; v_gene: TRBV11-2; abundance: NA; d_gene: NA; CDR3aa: CASSLTQYEAFF; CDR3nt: TGTGCCAGCAGCTTAACCCAGTATGAAGCTTTCTTT
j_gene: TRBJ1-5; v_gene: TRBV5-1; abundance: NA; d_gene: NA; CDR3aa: CASSVGPEGQPQHF; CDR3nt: TGCGCCAGCAGCGTCGGGCCGGAAGGTCAGCCCCAGCATTTT
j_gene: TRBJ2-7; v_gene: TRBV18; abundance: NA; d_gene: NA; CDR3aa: CASSPTKMGLYEQYF; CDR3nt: TGTGCCAGCTCACCAACAAAGATGGGACTCTACGAGCAGTACTTC
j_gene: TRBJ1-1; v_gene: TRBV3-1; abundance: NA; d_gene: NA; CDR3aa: CASSQGRALLGRGTEAFF; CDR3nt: TGTGCCAGCAGCCAAGGGCGGGCCCTACTGGGCAGGGGCACTGAAGCTTTCTTT
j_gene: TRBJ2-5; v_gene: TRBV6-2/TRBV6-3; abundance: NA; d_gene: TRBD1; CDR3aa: CASSLTGDAETQYF; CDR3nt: TGTGCCAGCAGCCTGACAGGGGATGCGGAGACCCAGTACTTC
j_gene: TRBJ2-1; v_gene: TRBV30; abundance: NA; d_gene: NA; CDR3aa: CAWSVLGRGQFF; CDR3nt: TGTGCCTGGAGTGTATTAGGGAGAGGGCAGTTCTTC
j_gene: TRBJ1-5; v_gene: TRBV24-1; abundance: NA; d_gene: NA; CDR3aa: CATSDPTGHDQPQHF; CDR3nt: TGTGCCACCAGTGACCCTACAGGCCACGATCAGCCCCAGCATTTT
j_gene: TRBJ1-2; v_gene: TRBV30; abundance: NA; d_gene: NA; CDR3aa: CAGTFGGYTF; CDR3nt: TGTGCCGGGACCTTCGGGGGCTACACCTTC
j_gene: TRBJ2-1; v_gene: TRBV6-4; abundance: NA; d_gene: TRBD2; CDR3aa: CASSEGAGDYNEQFF; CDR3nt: TGTGCCAGCAGTGAAGGAGCGGGGGACTACAATGAGCAGTTCTTC
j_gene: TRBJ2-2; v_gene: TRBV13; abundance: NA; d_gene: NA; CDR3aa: CASGGVGGHTGELFF; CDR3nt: TGTGCCAGCGGAGGGGTCGGTGGGCACACCGGGGAGCTGTTTTTT
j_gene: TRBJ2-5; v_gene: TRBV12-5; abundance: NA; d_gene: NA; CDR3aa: CASGPGTEKAQYF; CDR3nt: TGTGCTAGTGGACCTGGGACGGAGAAGGCCCAGTACTTC
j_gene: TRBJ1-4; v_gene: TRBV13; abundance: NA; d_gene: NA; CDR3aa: CASSRGEGKLFF; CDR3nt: TGTGCCAGCAGCCGGGGAGAGGGAAAACTGTTTTTT
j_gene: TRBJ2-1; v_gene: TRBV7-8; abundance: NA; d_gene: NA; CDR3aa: CASTAPPWNEQFF; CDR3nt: TGTGCCAGCACCGCCCCCCCCTGGAATGAGCAGTTCTTC
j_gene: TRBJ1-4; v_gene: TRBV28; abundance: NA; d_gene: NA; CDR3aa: CASSLITVNNEKLFF; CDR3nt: TGTGCCAGCAGTTTGATCACAGTTAATAATGAAAAACTGTTTTTT